This T cell receptor beta chain was sequenced for a study of blood T cell repertoires in COVID-19. The CDR3 is 16 amino acids. Trimming removed 2 bases at V and 0 bases at J, with 11 bases between. The V gene's germline CDR1 is MDHEN and CDR2 SYDVKM. A single count supports this clone. Clones were sequenced by immunoSEQ multiplex PCR, and TCRdb holds only the in-frame ones, with some missing. The data hold around 400,000 clones, with approximately 90% observed a single time. The sequencing sample was made of PBMCs or T cells enriched from blood (not recorded which). The chain links TRBV28 to TRBJ2-4; maybe TRBD2 (5 bases). The sequence derives from a woman aged 18-30 years who had been exposed to COVID-19. CDR3 protein: CASSLIGDLAKNIQYF. The DNA for the CDR3 is TGTGCCAGCAGTTTAATCGGGGATCTAGCCAAAAACATTCAGTACTTC.